The 25 T cell receptor beta chains in this list originate from one sample, sequenced in a study of cytomegalovirus exposure and HLA in healthy donors. A multiplex PCR was run with 60 Vbeta primers and 13 Jbeta primers. The protocol was immunoSEQ multiplex PCR, while the TCRdb copy is restricted to in-frame clones and leaves out a portion. The data show fewer than 85,000 clones, around 81% seen once. The sample consisted of PBMCs. The receptors were sampled from a male donor in good health and CMV-seropositive.

The chain links TRBV4-2 to TRBJ2-7, with D tentatively TRBD2 (7 bases). Germline lookup yields CDR1 LGHNA and CDR2 YNFKEQ. CDR3 length equals 15 residues. Between the trimmed V and J ends, which lost 2 bases and 4 bases, there was a span of 15 bases. CDR3 amino acids: CASSQSEQGGYEQYF. The CDR3 nucleotides are TGTGCCAGCAGCCAATCGGAACAGGGAGGGTACGAGCAGTACTTC.

The J gene is TRBJ2-5, the V gene TRBV28; tentatively, D is TRBD1 (5 bases). Between the trimmed V and J ends, which lost 8 bases and 1 base, there was a span of 17 bases. From germline, CDR1 is MDHEN and CDR2 SYDVKM. CDR3 length: 15 residues. The CDR3 nucleotides are TGTGCCAGCCAACCTCAGGGTTCCTCCCAAGAGACCCAGTACTTC. Translation: CASQPQGSSQETQYF. Drawing the rest from reference TRBV28 and TRBJ2-5, the complete variable domain is DVKVTQSSRYLVKRTGEKVFLECVQDMDHENMFWYRQDPGLGLRLIYFSYDVKMKEKGDIPEGYSVSREKKERFSLILESASTNQTSMYLCASQPQGSSQETQYFGPGTRLLVL.

V is TRBV28 and J is TRBJ1-1, with D possibly TRBD1 on 5 matching bases. The CDR3 spans 16 residues. Trimming shortened V by 5 bases and J by 4 bases, and 20 bases separated the two germline ends. Germline V gene lookup returns CDR1 MDHEN and CDR2 SYDVKM. CDR3 nucleotide sequence: TGTGCCAGCAGTCCGCCCCTGGACACAGCGGGCACTGAAGCTTTCTTT. This sequence encodes CASSPPLDTAGTEAFF.

The chain is built from TRBV19 and TRBJ1-5; TRBD1 might be the D (5 bases). Germline V lookup: CDR1 LNHDA, CDR2 SQIVND (reference sequence). This CDR3 is 16 amino acids long. V dropped 6 bases and J dropped 11 bases, with 26 bases sitting between them. Here the CDR3 DNA reads TGTGCCAGTAGCCCGCCGGCGGCTGGGGGGATTTCGGCCCAGCATTTT. Translating gives CASSPPAAGGISAQHF. Supplemented by reference TRBV19 and TRBJ1-5, the full variable domain reads DGGITQSPKYLFRKEGQNVTLSCEQNLNHDAMYWYRQDPGQGLRLIYYSQIVNDFQKGDIAEGYSVSREKKESFPLTVTSAQKNPTAFYLCASSPPAAGGISAQHFGDGTRLSIL.

The rearrangement links TRBV6-1 to TRBJ1-5, with TRBD1 matching 8 bases. V lost 5 bases to trimming and J lost 5 bases; unmatched junction nucleotides: 2. The germline gives CDR1 MNHNS, CDR2 SASEGT. The CDR3 loop spans 13 amino acids. CDR3 in DNA: TGTGCCAGCAGTCCGACAGGGGATCAGCCCCAGCATTTT. Translating gives CASSPTGDQPQHF.

This chain uses TRBV18 with TRBJ2-7; D gene uncertain. CDR1 is KGHSH, CDR2 LQKENI, per germline. The CDR3 contains 12 residues. Between the trimmed V and J ends, which lost 5 bases and 4 bases, there was a span of 9 bases. The CDR3, as DNA: TGTGCCAGCTCAGAGACTGAATACGAGCAGTACTTC. Amino acids: CASSETEYEQYF.

The chain is built from TRBV30 and TRBJ2-5, with D possibly matching TRBD1 (8 bases). V lost 1 base and J 0 bases, leaving 12 bases between the germline ends. Germline V gene lookup returns CDR1 GTSNPN and CDR2 SVGIG (reference sequence). This CDR3 contains 15 residues. The CDR3 reads CAWSDTGGDQETQYF. CDR3 DNA: TGTGCCTGGAGTGACACAGGGGGGGACCAAGAGACCCAGTACTTC. The whole variable domain, remainder taken from reference TRBV30 and TRBJ2-5, is SQTIHQWPATLVQPVGSPLSLECTVEGTSNPNLYWYRQAAGRGLQLLFYSVGIGQISSEVPQNLSASRPQDRQFILSSKKLLLSDSGFYLCAWSDTGGDQETQYFGPGTRLLVL.

This clone was counted once. This chain links TRBV6-1 with TRBJ1-2; TRBD1 aligns across 9 bases. The junction had 6 bases not matched to a gene; V was cut back by 7 bases and J by 6 bases. Germline V gene sequence: CDR1 MNHNS, CDR2 SASEGT. This CDR3 spans 13 amino acids. The CDR3 bases are TGTGCCAGCACCAAACAGGGGGCGCATGGCTACACCTTC. This encodes CASTKQGAHGYTF.

This chain joins TRBV29-1 and TRBJ2-7; a weak D match, TRBD1 (5 bases). CDR3 length equals 12 residues. Trimming left V 4 bases short and J 3 bases short, with 10 bases between. The germline CDR1 and CDR2 sequences are SQVTM and ANQGSEA. CDR3 bases: TGCAGCGTTGCAGGGATTTACTACGAGCAGTACTTC. Translation gives CSVAGIYYEQYF.

The chain recombines TRBV5-6 with TRBJ1-2; tentative D call: TRBD1 (5 bases). V was shortened by 0 bases and J by 4 bases, with 7 bases between the two germline ends. Germline lookup yields CDR1 SGHDT and CDR2 YYEEEE. CDR3 length: 13 residues. CDR3 sequence: CASSLGQSYGYTF. Here the CDR3 DNA reads TGTGCCAGCAGCTTGGGACAGAGCTATGGCTACACCTTC.

The chain uses TRBV11-3 and TRBJ2-2; TRBD2 matches 8 bases. V lost 5 bases and J lost 4; bases outside the gene matches: 3. The CDR3 consists of 14 residues. Germline CDR1 reads SGHNT; CDR2 reads YENEEA. The CDR3: CASSPLAGTGELFF. In DNA, the CDR3 is TGTGCCAGCAGCCCCCTAGCGGGCACCGGGGAGCTGTTTTTT.

The CDR3 nucleotides are TGTGCCAGCAGTCCCCGCCCTGGACAGACCCACGAGCAGTACTTC. It yields the protein CASSPRPGQTHEQYF. The chain links TRBV6-5 to TRBJ2-7; D may be TRBD1 (6 bases). Germline-derived CDR1 and CDR2 are MNHEY and SVGAGI. Trimming cost V 5 bases and J 5 bases, with 19 bases left between them. CDR3 length equals 15 residues.

Here the CDR3 reads CASSFQLGEQYF. In DNA, the CDR3 is TGTGCCAGCAGCTTCCAGCTCGGGGAGCAGTACTTC. The chain employs TRBV7-9 and TRBJ2-7, with D hard to call. With 3 bases removed from V and 7 bases from J, the gap between germline ends came to 10 bases. This CDR3 has 12 residues. Germline V lookup: CDR1 SEHNR, CDR2 FQNEAQ (reference sequence).

This clone turned up a few times. The V gene is TRBV6-5, the J gene TRBJ1-5; D remains unclear. CDR3 length: 14 residues. Germline V gives CDR1 MNHEY, CDR2 SVGAGI. The V and J ends lost 7 bases and 4 bases respectively, with 14 bases between them. The CDR3 reads CASKGLNRNQPQHF. CDR3 DNA sequence: TGTGCCAGCAAAGGACTTAATCGGAATCAGCCCCAGCATTTT.

V is TRBV7-9 and J is TRBJ2-3, with a tentative D call TRBD2 (6 bases). V dropped 7 bases and J dropped 0 bases, with 17 bases sitting between them. The CDR3 has 16 amino acids. Looked up from germline, CDR1 is SEHNR and CDR2 is FQNEAQ (reference sequence). CDR3 in DNA: TGTGCCAGCAACCATAAGGCGGGGTCCAGCACAGATACGCAGTATTTT. The encoded protein is CASNHKAGSSTDTQYF.

The chain recombines TRBV10-3 with TRBJ1-1, with a possible D match to TRBD1 (6 bases). Germline V lookup: CDR1 ENHRY, CDR2 SYGVKD. The CDR3 totals 15 residues. The V end was cut by 0 bases, the J end by 7 bases, with 15 bases between. The CDR3 bases are TGTGCCATCAGTGAGTCTACGGGGGCGGGGGGTGAAGCTTTCTTT. This encodes CAISESTGAGGEAFF.

The chain employs TRBV19 and TRBJ1-6; D is unclear. In germline, CDR1 is LNHDA, CDR2 SQIVND (reference sequence). The CDR3 covers 12 residues. With 7 bases removed from V and 6 bases from J, the gap between germline ends came to 7 bases. CDR3 sequence reads: CASKTRNSPLHF. The CDR3 region has the DNA TGTGCCAGTAAAACGCGTAATTCACCCCTCCACTTT.

The chain joins TRBV30 to TRBJ1-2, with 8 positions matching TRBD1. This CDR3 spans 13 amino acids. Germline V gene sequence: CDR1 GTSNPN, CDR2 SVGIG (reference sequence). The junction had 5 bases not matched to a gene; V was cut back by 6 bases and J by 2 bases. CDR3 nucleotides: TGTGCCTGCAAGGGACAGGACAACTATGGCTACACCTTC. It encodes CACKGQDNYGYTF.

The rearrangement uses TRBV27 and TRBJ1-6; 8 bases line up with TRBD1. V shed 5 bases, J shed 7 bases, and the junction held 7 bases outside the gene matches. In germline, CDR1 is MNHEY, CDR2 SMNVEV (reference sequence). This CDR3 is built from 15 residues. CDR3 region: CASSGRQGLNSPLHF. The CDR3 nucleotides read TGTGCCAGCAGTGGGCGACAGGGGTTGAATTCACCCCTCCACTTT.

The rearrangement joins TRBV11-2 to TRBJ1-3; no reliable D call. V was pared by 4 bases and J by 2 bases, with 9 bases between. Looked up from germline, CDR1 is SGHAT and CDR2 is FQNNGV. The CDR3 contains 14 residues. The DNA for the CDR3 is TGTGCCAGCAGCTCGTACAGAACTGGAAACACCATATATTTT. Protein sequence: CASSSYRTGNTIYF.

This clone was recorded a few times. The CDR3 nucleotides are TGTGCCAGCAGGGTAGCACCTAGGACTGAAGCTTTCTTT. Encoded protein: CASRVAPRTEAFF. The rearrangement uses TRBV6-6 and TRBJ1-1, with no clear D. CDR3 length: 13 amino acids. V lost 6 bases and J lost 5, with 13 bases in between. Germline assignment: CDR1 MNHNY and CDR2 SVGAGI (reference sequence).

This sequence joins TRBV2 and TRBJ2-2; D may be TRBD2 (7 bases). The germline CDR1 and CDR2 sequences are SNHLY and FYNNEI. The germline V and J ends were trimmed by 6 bases and 3 bases, with 20 bases remaining between them. This CDR3 contains 17 residues. The CDR3 DNA follows: TGTGCCAGCAGGGGGGGCTGGGCTAGCGGAGACACCGGGGAGCTGTTTTTT. Residues: CASRGGWASGDTGELFF.

J is TRBJ2-3 and V is TRBV19; maybe TRBD1 (5 bases). Germline CDR1 reads LNHDA; CDR2 reads SQIVND (reference sequence). The V end was cut by 8 bases, the J end by 4 bases, with 16 bases between. The length of the CDR3 is 14 residues. CDR3 DNA sequence: TGTGCCAGTGGTGGGCAGGGCGGATCAGATACGCAGTATTTT. This sequence encodes CASGGQGGSDTQYF.

The chain combines TRBV7-8 with TRBJ2-1, with TRBD2 identical over 10 bases. The length of the CDR3 is 17 residues. Trimming removed 4 bases from V and 9 bases from J; junction bases left unmatched: 15. CDR1 is SGHVS and CDR2 is FQNEAQ in the germline V gene. The CDR3 loop is CASSSRRLAGAFGEQFF. Written as DNA, the CDR3 is TGTGCCAGCAGCTCCCGACGGCTAGCGGGGGCATTTGGTGAGCAGTTCTTC.

The J gene is TRBJ2-5, the V gene TRBV15; possibly TRBD1 for D (6 bases). The last part of the DNA fits TRBJ2-7 better; the J call may be wrong. This CDR3 has 15 amino acids. CDR1 is LNHNV, CDR2 YYDKDF, per germline (reference sequence). Written as DNA, the CDR3 is TGTGCCACCAGCAGAGTTGACAGGATGTCCTACGAGCAGTACTTC. Its translation: CATSRVDRMSYEQYF.